Below are 22 T cell receptor beta chains sequenced from a single sample in a study of cytomegalovirus exposure and HLA in healthy donors. 60 Vbeta and 13 Jbeta primers were used in PCR. Only in-frame clones appear in the TCRdb table, and some are missing; sequencing was by immunoSEQ multiplex PCR. The sample has 150,000 to 200,000 clones, under 80% seen once. The sequencing input was PBMCs. These receptors originate from a man in his forties in good health and CMV-seronegative.

The rearrangement uses TRBV10-3 and TRBJ1-6; D not certain. Germline V lookup: CDR1 ENHRY, CDR2 SYGVKD. Trimming took off 7 bases at V and 6 bases at J, with 10 bases between the two ends. This CDR3 spans 13 amino acids. CDR3 in DNA: TGTGCCATCAACTTGGAGGGTAATTCACCCCTCCACTTT. Translation: CAINLEGNSPLHF.

This chain connects TRBV29-1 to TRBJ2-1, with 14 positions matching TRBD2. The length of the CDR3 is 14 residues. V lost 4 bases and J lost 10; bases outside the gene matches: 6. Germline CDR1 is SQVTM and CDR2 is ANQGSEA. CDR3 nucleotides: TGCAGCGTTGCCGGACTAGCGGGAGGCGGGGAGCAGTTCTTC. Protein: CSVAGLAGGGEQFF.

The rearrangement uses TRBV6-1 and TRBJ1-1, with D possibly TRBD1 on 5 matching bases. Germline CDR1 and CDR2: MNHNS and SASEGT. The CDR3 runs 12 residues. Trimming pared 2 bases from V and 7 bases from J, leaving 8 bases between. This CDR3 is CASSERRGEAFF. The CDR3 nucleotides read TGTGCCAGCAGTGAAAGAAGGGGTGAAGCTTTCTTT.

The chain combines TRBV7-9 with TRBJ2-3; weak D call: TRBD1 (6 bases). The germline gives CDR1 SEHNR, CDR2 FQNEAQ (reference sequence). V lost 5 bases to trimming and J lost 2 bases, with 11 bases between them. The CDR3 has 14 residues. The CDR3 spells CASSSDRSTDTQYF. The CDR3 nucleotides are TGTGCCAGCAGCAGCGACAGGTCCACAGATACGCAGTATTTT.

The chain joins TRBV6-1 to TRBJ1-2; maybe TRBD1 (6 bases). Trimming shortened V by 5 bases and J by 7 bases, and 11 bases separated the two germline ends. The CDR3 is 12 residues long. Germline V gives CDR1 MNHNS, CDR2 SASEGT. The chain's CDR3 is CASSFYRAGYTF. The CDR3 coding sequence is TGTGCCAGCAGTTTCTACAGGGCTGGCTACACCTTC.

This clone turned up a few times. This chain joins TRBV5-1 and TRBJ2-1; D unresolved. Per germline, CDR1 SGHRS and CDR2 YFSETQ. The CDR3 is made up of 11 amino acids. Trimming pared 1 base from V and 6 bases from J, leaving 2 bases between. CDR3 nucleotides: TGCGCCAGCAGCTTGCGCAATGAGCAGTTCTTC. It yields the protein CASSLRNEQFF.

The chain has TRBV2 and TRBJ2-6; D gene uncertain. Germline V CDR1 and CDR2: SNHLY, FYNNEI. The CDR3 loop spans 16 amino acids. Trimming shortened V by 4 bases and J by 0 bases, and 10 bases separated the two germline ends. The CDR3 region has the DNA TGTGCCAGCAGTGTGATGAGACTCTCTGGGGCCAACGTCCTGACTTTC. This sequence encodes CASSVMRLSGANVLTF.

The chain combines TRBV18 with TRBJ2-7; D possibly corresponds to TRBD1 (6 bases). Trimming took off 6 bases at V and 4 bases at J, with 16 bases between the two ends. The CDR3 is made up of 14 amino acids. The germline V gene has CDR1 KGHSH and CDR2 LQKENI. DNA for the CDR3: TGTGCCAGCTCCCCTCGGGACACCTTTTACGAGCAGTACTTC. It translates to CASSPRDTFYEQYF.

The chain uses TRBV11-1 and TRBJ2-1, with 7 positions matching TRBD1. CDR1 is SGHAT and CDR2 is FQDESV in the germline V gene (reference sequence). Germline trimming cut 5 bases from V and 9 bases from J; bases unmatched to any gene: 10. The CDR3 is 14 amino acids. CDR3 sequence: CASSVGDSRSEQFF. CDR3 nucleotides: TGTGCCAGCAGCGTAGGGGACAGTAGAAGTGAGCAGTTCTTC.

In DNA, the CDR3 is TGTGCCAGCAGTTCCCGGACTAGCGGGCACGCAGATACGCAGTATTTT. This codes for CASSSRTSGHADTQYF. The rearrangement links TRBV27 to TRBJ2-3; TRBD2 aligns across 11 bases. The junction had 7 bases not matched to a gene; V was cut back by 4 bases and J by 4 bases. Germline CDR1 is MNHEY and CDR2 is SMNVEV (reference sequence). The length of the CDR3 is 16 residues.

V and J are TRBV7-8 and TRBJ1-1; TRBD1 aligns across 7 bases. The CDR3 length is 15 residues. V was clipped by 7 bases and J by 2 bases; unmatched bases: 10. Germline-derived CDR1 and CDR2 are SGHVS and FQNEAQ. Here the CDR3 DNA reads TGTGCCAGCACAATGTGGGACAGAATAAACACTGAAGCTTTCTTT. Translated: CASTMWDRINTEAFF.

The chain has TRBV14 and TRBJ1-6, with D possibly being TRBD1 (5 bases). The germline V gene has CDR1 SGHDN and CDR2 FVKESK. CDR3 length: 14 amino acids. The ends were cut back, 6 bases at V and 9 bases at J, with 15 bases in the middle. The CDR3 loop is CASSVWGGSSPLHF. DNA for the CDR3: TGTGCCAGCAGTGTGTGGGGGGGAAGTTCACCCCTCCACTTT.

The chain joins TRBV29-1 to TRBJ2-7; 7 nucleotides agree with TRBD1. V lost 7 bases and J lost 7; bases outside the gene matches: 16. Per germline, CDR1 SQVTM and CDR2 ANQGSEA. The CDR3 consists of 14 residues. The CDR3 DNA follows: TGCAGCGCCAGTGGGGCCGACAGGGTTGGTGAGCAGTACTTC. Translated, it gives CSASGADRVGEQYF.

The chain employs TRBV14 and TRBJ2-3; possibly TRBD2 for D (6 bases). V lost 0 bases and J lost 1, with 11 bases in between. The CDR3 covers 16 residues. The germline V gene encodes CDR1 SGHDN and CDR2 FVKESK. The CDR3 DNA follows: TGTGCCAGCAGCCAAGACTGGGGCGGGGGCACAGATACGCAGTATTTT. This sequence encodes CASSQDWGGGTDTQYF.

The chain joins TRBV2 to TRBJ2-7, with a possible D match to TRBD1 (6 bases). The CDR3 has 12 amino acids. V was shortened by 6 bases and J by 9 bases, with 15 bases between the two germline ends. In germline, CDR1 is SNHLY, CDR2 FYNNEI. CDR3 in amino acids: CASRGTQGMQYF. CDR3 DNA: TGTGCCAGCAGAGGAACTCAGGGGATGCAGTACTTC.

The rearrangement links TRBV28 to TRBJ2-2; possibly TRBD1 for D (6 bases). CDR3 length: 17 amino acids. The germline CDR1 and CDR2 sequences are MDHEN and SYDVKM. V lost 2 bases to trimming and J lost 5 bases, with 18 bases between them. This CDR3 is CASSLGFGRGVTGELFF. In DNA form, the CDR3 reads TGTGCCAGCAGTTTAGGTTTCGGCAGGGGTGTTACCGGGGAGCTGTTTTTT. Combining the CDR3 with reference TRBV28 and TRBJ2-2 gives the whole variable domain DVKVTQSSRYLVKRTGEKVFLECVQDMDHENMFWYRQDPGLGLRLIYFSYDVKMKEKGDIPEGYSVSREKKERFSLILESASTNQTSMYLCASSLGFGRGVTGELFFGEGSRLTVL.

J is TRBJ1-5 and V is TRBV6-5; 7 bases fit TRBD1. In germline, CDR1 is MNHEY, CDR2 SVGAGI. Germline trimming cut 5 bases from V and 5 bases from J; bases unmatched to any gene: 9. The CDR3 is 15 amino acids. The CDR3 here is CASSTRQGGDQPQHF. CDR3 nucleotide sequence: TGTGCCAGCAGTACCCGACAGGGCGGGGATCAGCCCCAGCATTTT.

J is TRBJ2-7 and V is TRBV5-1; perhaps TRBD2 as D (6 bases). The CDR3 has 15 amino acids. From germline, CDR1 is SGHRS and CDR2 YFSETQ. The V end was cut by 4 bases, the J end by 0 bases, with 14 bases between. DNA for the CDR3: TGCGCCAGCAGCCTAGGGACCGGGAGCTCCTACGAGCAGTACTTC. As protein: CASSLGTGSSYEQYF.

The chain joins TRBV19 to TRBJ2-5; TRBD2 is a possible D gene (7 bases). The germline CDR1 and CDR2 sequences are LNHDA and SQIVND (reference sequence). The CDR3 contains 15 residues. Between the trimmed V and J ends, which lost 4 bases and 2 bases, there was a span of 14 bases. The CDR3, as DNA: TGTGCCAGTAGTACCCGAGGGGGGGGTCAAGAGACCCAGTACTTC. Translating gives CASSTRGGGQETQYF.

This clone has only a few counts. The chain links TRBV4-1 to TRBJ2-5, with 8 bases that match TRBD1. Trimming took 4 bases from V and 3 from J; bases not matched to a gene: 4. The CDR3 consists of 14 residues. The germline gives CDR1 MGHRA, CDR2 YSYEKL. CDR3 residues: CASSRQGSEETQYF. The CDR3 bases are TGCGCCAGCAGCCGACAGGGGTCCGAAGAGACCCAGTACTTC.

The CDR3 DNA is TGTGCCAGTAGTATGCGAGGGGAAAAACTGTTTTTT. This gives the protein CASSMRGEKLFF. V is TRBV19 and J is TRBJ1-4; D call uncertain. V lost 3 bases and J lost 8, with 7 bases in between. CDR1 is LNHDA, CDR2 SQIVND, per germline (reference sequence). The CDR3 runs 12 residues.

The count of this clone is one. The chain has TRBV5-1 and TRBJ2-3; 8 bases line up with TRBD2. Germline V gives CDR1 SGHRS, CDR2 YFSETQ. Trimming cost V 4 bases and J 4 bases; bases outside gene matches: 2. The CDR3 contains 13 residues. CDR3 sequence (DNA): TGCGCCAGCAGCCGACTAGCGCCAGATACGCAGTATTTT. The encoded protein is CASSRLAPDTQYF.